Listed below are T cell receptor beta chains from one sample, sequenced in a study of T cell responses to AZD1222 COVID-19 vaccine. Profiled with immunoSEQ multiplex PCR; TCRdb holds only in-frame clones, not every one. The table has 180,000 or so clones, about 89% seen once. This specimen consisted of peripheral blood, obtained 28 days after the second AZD1222 dose. The receptors here all came from an adult who received the AZD1222 COVID-19 vaccine. CDR3s leave out the opening cysteine and the closing phenylalanine or tryptophan. The D gene is left open where the match is weak.

TRBV18,NA,TRBJ1-5,ASSPPGGQPQH
TRBV27,NA,TRBJ2-1,ASSLDLRNEQF
TRBV5-6,NA,TRBJ2-7,ASSLGTETFYEQY
TRBV6-2/TRBV6-3,NA,TRBJ2-7,ASSYWGGDYEQY
TRBV27,TRBD1,TRBJ1-2,ASSLDRAGYGYT
TRBV3-1/TRBV3-2,NA,TRBJ1-3,ASSQKGAGNTIY
TRBV4-1,NA,TRBJ2-1,ASSQGTSSYNEQF
TRBV6-5,TRBD1,TRBJ1-1,ASSFDRGGTEAF
TRBV27,TRBD1,TRBJ2-7,ASSPRDRGTAMYEQY
TRBV4-3,TRBD1,TRBJ1-5,ASSQAYTGDNQPQH
TRBV4-1,TRBD2,TRBJ2-1,ASSPSSGRVYNEQF
TRBV23-1,TRBD1,TRBJ1-1,ASSTTVPGQGGDMNTEAF
TRBV6-1,NA,TRBJ1-5,ASSEGGSNQPQH
TRBV19,NA,TRBJ1-2,ASRMAGFGNYGYT
TRBV5-1,NA,TRBJ2-7,ASSFEPSSTYEQY
TRBV6-5,TRBD1,TRBJ1-2,ASSSRQGRYGYT
TRBV7-9,NA,TRBJ2-7,ASSSNPYEQY
TRBV10-3,NA,TRBJ2-2,AIRGAGDVGELF
TRBV6-1,NA,TRBJ1-6,ASSEMGNSPLH
TRBV18,TRBD1,TRBJ1-5,ASSGDSPNQPQH
TRBV27,TRBD1,TRBJ1-1,ASSTQGTEAF
TRBV3-1/TRBV3-2,TRBD2,TRBJ2-3,ASSQASGGALTDTQY
TRBV18,TRBD2,TRBJ2-7,ASSPTSGGTEQY
TRBV19,NA,TRBJ1-1,ASSTTGLTEAF
TRBV5-1,NA,TRBJ1-2,ASTLGTSLGGYT
TRBV2,NA,TRBJ2-7,ASSVEGTAYEQY
TRBV15,TRBD1,TRBJ1-6,ATSRGPRGSPLH
TRBV6-5,NA,TRBJ2-2,ASTGTGELF
TRBV4-1,NA,TRBJ2-7,ASRPEGSSYEQY
TRBV15,NA,TRBJ1-5,ATSSQGRGNQPQH
TRBV30,NA,TRBJ1-6,AWSEGREHSPLH
TRBV7-2,TRBD2,TRBJ2-5,ASSFRGGQETQY
TRBV11-1,NA,TRBJ2-5,ASSLRVGRYQETQY
TRBV28,NA,TRBJ2-1,ASSLAGSTAGEQF
TRBV2,NA,TRBJ1-1,ASSGGPRRAEAF
TRBV6-1,NA,TRBJ1-5,ASSEQGQQPQH
TRBV5-8,TRBD2,TRBJ2-3,ASRYQYTSGRSDTQY
TRBV7-6,NA,TRBJ2-5,ASSQYRGETQY
TRBV19,NA,TRBJ2-7,ATPPENIHYEQY
TRBV7-9,NA,TRBJ2-2,ASSLVGIAADGAGELF
TRBV5-6,NA,TRBJ1-2,ASSLDRASVGYT
TRBV9,TRBD1,TRBJ2-7,ASSVVGTGDYEQY
TRBV2,NA,TRBJ2-7,ASTRGRIDTGYEQY
TRBV5-4,TRBD1,TRBJ1-1,ASSFRGPDTEAF
TRBV25-1,TRBD2,TRBJ2-7,ASSTPGGNEQY
TRBV7-9,NA,TRBJ1-1,ASSLARGPNTEAF
TRBV18,NA,TRBJ2-5,ASSPRGAQETQY
TRBV7-6,NA,TRBJ2-1,ASSWTNNEQF
TRBV18,NA,TRBJ1-1,ASSPTSQVTEAF
TRBV9,NA,TRBJ1-2,ASSSPRPTGGYT
TRBV5-1,NA,TRBJ1-3,ASSLATDGNTIY
TRBV7-2,NA,TRBJ1-1,ASSLAGARTEAF
TRBV19,NA,TRBJ1-2,ASTRHPYGYT
TRBV2,TRBD1,TRBJ1-2,ASRGTGNYGYT
TRBV9,NA,TRBJ1-1,ASSVSVMNTEAF
TRBV5-4,NA,TRBJ2-7,ASTWLGVDNEQY
TRBV9,TRBD2,TRBJ2-5,ASSDSGGRFGETQY
TRBV12-3/TRBV12-4,NA,TRBJ2-7,ASVGRGTPEQY
TRBV6-5,NA,TRBJ2-3,ASSYGQYTDTQY